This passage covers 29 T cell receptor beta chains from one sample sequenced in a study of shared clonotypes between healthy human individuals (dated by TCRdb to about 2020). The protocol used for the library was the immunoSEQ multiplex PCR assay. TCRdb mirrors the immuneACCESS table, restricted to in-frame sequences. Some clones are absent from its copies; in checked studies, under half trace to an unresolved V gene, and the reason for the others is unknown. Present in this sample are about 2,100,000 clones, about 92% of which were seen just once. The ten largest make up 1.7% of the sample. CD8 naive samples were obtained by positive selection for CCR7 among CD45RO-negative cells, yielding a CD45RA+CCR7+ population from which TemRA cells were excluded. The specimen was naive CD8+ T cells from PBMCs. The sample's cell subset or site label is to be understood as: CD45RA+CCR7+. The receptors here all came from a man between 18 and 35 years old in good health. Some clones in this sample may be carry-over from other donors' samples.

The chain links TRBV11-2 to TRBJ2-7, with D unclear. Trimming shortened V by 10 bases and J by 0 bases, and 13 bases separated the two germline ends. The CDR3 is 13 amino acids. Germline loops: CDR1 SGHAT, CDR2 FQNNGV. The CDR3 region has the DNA TGTGCCACCGGGCACTCGGCCTCCTACGAGCAGTACTTC. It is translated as CATGHSASYEQYF.

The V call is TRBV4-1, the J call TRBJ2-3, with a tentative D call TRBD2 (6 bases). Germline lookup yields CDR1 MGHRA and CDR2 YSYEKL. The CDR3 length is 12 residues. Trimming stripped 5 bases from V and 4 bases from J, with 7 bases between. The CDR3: CASSREADTQYF. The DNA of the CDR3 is TGCGCCAGCAGCAGGGAGGCAGATACGCAGTATTTT.

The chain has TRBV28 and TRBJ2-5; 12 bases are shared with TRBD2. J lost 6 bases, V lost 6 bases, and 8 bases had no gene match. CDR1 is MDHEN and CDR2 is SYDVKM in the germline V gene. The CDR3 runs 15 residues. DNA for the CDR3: TGTGCCAGCAGCCCAGGACTAGCGGGATGGAAGACCCAGTACTTC. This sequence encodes CASSPGLAGWKTQYF.

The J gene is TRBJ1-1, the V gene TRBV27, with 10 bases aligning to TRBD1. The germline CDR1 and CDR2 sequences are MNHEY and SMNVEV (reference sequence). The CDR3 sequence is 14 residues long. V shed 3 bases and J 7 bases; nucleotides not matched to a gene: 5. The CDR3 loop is CASSFVTGGVEAFF. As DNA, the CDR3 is TGTGCCAGCAGTTTCGTGACAGGGGGCGTTGAAGCTTTCTTT.

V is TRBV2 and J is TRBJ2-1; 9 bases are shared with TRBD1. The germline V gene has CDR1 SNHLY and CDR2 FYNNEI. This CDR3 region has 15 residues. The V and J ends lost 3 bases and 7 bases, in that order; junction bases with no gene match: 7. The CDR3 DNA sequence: TGTGCCAGCAGTGAGGGGGACAGGGAAATGAATGAGCAGTTCTTC. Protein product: CASSEGDREMNEQFF.

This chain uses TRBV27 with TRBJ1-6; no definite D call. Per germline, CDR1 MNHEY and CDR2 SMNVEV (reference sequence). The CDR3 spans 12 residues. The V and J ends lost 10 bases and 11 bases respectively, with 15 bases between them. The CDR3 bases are TGTGCCACGGCGGAGGTCGGGCCACCCCTCCACTTT. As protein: CATAEVGPPLHF.

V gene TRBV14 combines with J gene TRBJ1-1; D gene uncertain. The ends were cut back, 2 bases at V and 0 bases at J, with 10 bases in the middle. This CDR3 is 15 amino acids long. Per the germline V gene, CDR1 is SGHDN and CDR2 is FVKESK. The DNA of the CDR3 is TGTGCCAGCAGCCAATCGGCCACTTTGAACACTGAAGCTTTCTTT. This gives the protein CASSQSATLNTEAFF.

In nucleotides, the CDR3 is TGTGCCAGCAGTTTGACTTATCTAGGGACAGGGGAAAGGAATGAGCAGTTCTTC. It translates to CASSLTYLGTGERNEQFF. The chain carries TRBV27 and TRBJ2-1, with TRBD1 matching 10 bases. Losses at the gene ends were 3 bases for V and 7 bases for J; bases not matched to a gene: 15. The CDR3 totals 18 residues. Germline CDR1 and CDR2: MNHEY and SMNVEV (reference sequence).

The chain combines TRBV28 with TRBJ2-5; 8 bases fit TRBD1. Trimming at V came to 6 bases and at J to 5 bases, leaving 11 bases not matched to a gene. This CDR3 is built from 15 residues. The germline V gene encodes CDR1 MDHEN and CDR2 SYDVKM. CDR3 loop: CASSLPWTGTETQYF. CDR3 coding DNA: TGTGCCAGCAGCCTACCCTGGACAGGGACGGAGACCCAGTACTTC.

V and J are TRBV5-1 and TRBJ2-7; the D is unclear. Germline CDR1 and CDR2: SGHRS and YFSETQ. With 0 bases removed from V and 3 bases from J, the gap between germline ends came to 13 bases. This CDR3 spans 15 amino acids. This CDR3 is CASSLASILNYEQYF. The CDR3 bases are TGCGCCAGCAGCTTGGCCTCAATCTTAAACTACGAGCAGTACTTC. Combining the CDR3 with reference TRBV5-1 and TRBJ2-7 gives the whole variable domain KAGVTQTPRYLIKTRGQQVTLSCSPISGHRSVSWYQQTPGQGLQFLFEYFSETQRNKGNFPGRFSGRQFSNSRSEMNVSTLELGDSALYLCASSLASILNYEQYFGPGTRLTVT.

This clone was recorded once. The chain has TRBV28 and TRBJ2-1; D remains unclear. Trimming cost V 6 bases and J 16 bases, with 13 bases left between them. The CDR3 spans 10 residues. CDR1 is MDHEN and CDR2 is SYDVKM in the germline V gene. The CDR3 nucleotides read TGTGCCAGCAGGGGTTTAGAGTTTTTCTTC. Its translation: CASRGLEFFF.

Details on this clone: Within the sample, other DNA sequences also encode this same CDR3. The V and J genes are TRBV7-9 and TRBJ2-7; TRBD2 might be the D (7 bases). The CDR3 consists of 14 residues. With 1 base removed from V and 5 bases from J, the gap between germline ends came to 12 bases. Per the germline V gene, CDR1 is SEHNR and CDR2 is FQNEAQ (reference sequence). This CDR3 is CASSLGAGGHEQYF. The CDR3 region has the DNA TGTGCCAGCAGCTTAGGGGCCGGGGGGCACGAGCAGTACTTC.

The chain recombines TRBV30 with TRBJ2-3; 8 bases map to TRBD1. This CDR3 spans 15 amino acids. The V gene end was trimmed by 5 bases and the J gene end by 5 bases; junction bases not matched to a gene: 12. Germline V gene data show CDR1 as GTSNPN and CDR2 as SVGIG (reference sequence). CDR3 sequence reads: CAWETAGGLGDTQYF. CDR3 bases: TGTGCCTGGGAGACTGCAGGGGGCTTAGGAGATACGCAGTATTTT.

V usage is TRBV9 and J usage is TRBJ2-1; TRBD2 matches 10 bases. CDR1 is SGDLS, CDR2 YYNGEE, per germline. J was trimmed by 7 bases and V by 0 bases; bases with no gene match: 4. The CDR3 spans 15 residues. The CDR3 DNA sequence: TGTGCCAGCAGCGTAGATCCGACTAGCGGGAATGAGCAGTTCTTC. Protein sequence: CASSVDPTSGNEQFF. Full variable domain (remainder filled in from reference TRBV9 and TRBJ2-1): DSGVTQTPKHLITATGQRVTLRCSPRSGDLSVYWYQQSLDQGLQFLIQYYNGEERAKGNILERFSAQQFPDLHSELNLSSLELGDSALYFCASSVDPTSGNEQFFGPGTRLTVL.

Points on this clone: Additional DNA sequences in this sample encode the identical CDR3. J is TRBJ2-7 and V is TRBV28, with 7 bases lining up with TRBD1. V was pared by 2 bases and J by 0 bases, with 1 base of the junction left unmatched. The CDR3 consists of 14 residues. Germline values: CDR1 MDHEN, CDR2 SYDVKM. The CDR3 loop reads CASSLQGDSYEQYF. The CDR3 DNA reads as TGTGCCAGCAGTTTACAGGGGGACTCCTACGAGCAGTACTTC.

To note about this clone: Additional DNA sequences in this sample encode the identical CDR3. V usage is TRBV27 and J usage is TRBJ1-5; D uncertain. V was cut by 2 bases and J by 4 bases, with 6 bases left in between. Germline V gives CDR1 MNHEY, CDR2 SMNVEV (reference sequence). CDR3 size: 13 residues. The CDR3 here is CASSLIGNQPQHF. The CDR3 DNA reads TGTGCCAGCAGTTTAATTGGGAATCAGCCCCAGCATTTT.

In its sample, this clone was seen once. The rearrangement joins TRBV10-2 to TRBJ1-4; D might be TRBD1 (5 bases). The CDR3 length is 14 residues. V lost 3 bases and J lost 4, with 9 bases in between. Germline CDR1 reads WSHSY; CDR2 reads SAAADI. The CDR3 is CASSDGGFNEKLFF. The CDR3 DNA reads TGCGCCAGCAGTGATGGGGGGTTTAATGAAAAACTGTTTTTT.

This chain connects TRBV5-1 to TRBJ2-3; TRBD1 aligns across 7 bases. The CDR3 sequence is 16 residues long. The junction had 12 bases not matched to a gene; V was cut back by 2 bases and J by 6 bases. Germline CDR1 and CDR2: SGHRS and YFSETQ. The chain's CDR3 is CASSFLSTGSWDTQYF. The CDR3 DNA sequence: TGCGCCAGCAGCTTCCTATCGACAGGGAGCTGGGATACGCAGTATTTT.

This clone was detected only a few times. The CDR3 is CASSKTGSGEKLFF. In DNA, the CDR3 is TGTGCCAGCAGCAAGACAGGGAGCGGTGAAAAACTGTTTTTT. This rearrangement joins TRBV7-9 to TRBJ1-4; 7 nucleotides match TRBD1. J lost 7 bases, V lost 5 bases, and 7 bases had no gene match. Looked up from germline, CDR1 is SEHNR and CDR2 is FQNEAQ (reference sequence). This CDR3 contains 14 residues.

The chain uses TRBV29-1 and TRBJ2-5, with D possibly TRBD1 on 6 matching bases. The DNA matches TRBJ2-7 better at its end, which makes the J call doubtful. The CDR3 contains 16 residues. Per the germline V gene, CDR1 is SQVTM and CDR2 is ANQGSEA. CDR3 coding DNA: TGCAGCGTTGAGATAGGTAGGCAGGGGTTTAAGGGCGAGCAGTACTTC. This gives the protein CSVEIGRQGFKGEQYF.

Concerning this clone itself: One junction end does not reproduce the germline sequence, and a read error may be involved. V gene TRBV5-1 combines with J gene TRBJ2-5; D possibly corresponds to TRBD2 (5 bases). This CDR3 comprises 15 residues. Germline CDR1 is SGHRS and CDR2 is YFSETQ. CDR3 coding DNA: TGCGCCAGCAGCTTGGAAGTCGACCCTGGGGAGAGCCAGTACTTC. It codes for CASSLEVDPGESQYF.

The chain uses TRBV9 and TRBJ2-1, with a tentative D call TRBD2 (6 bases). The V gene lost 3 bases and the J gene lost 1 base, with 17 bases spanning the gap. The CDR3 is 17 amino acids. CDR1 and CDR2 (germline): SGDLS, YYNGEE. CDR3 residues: CASSAPSPGSSYNEQFF. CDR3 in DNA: TGTGCCAGCAGCGCCCCCTCTCCCGGGAGTTCCTACAATGAGCAGTTCTTC.

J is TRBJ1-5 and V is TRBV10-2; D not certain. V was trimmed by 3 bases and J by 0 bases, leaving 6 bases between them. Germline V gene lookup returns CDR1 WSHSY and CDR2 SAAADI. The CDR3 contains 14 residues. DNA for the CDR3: TGCGCCAGCAGTGACATGCATAGCAATCAGCCCCAGCATTTT. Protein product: CASSDMHSNQPQHF.

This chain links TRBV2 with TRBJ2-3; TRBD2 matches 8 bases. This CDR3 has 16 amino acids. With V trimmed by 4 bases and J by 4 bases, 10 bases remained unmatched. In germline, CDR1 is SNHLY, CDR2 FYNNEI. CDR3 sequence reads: CASSGAGGRFADTQYF. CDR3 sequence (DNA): TGTGCCAGCAGTGGGGCTGGCGGGAGGTTCGCAGATACGCAGTATTTT.

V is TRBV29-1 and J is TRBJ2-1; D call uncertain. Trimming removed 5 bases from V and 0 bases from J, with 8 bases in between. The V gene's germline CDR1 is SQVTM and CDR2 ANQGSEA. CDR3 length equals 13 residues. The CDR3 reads CSVNSRSYNEQFF. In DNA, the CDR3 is TGCAGCGTTAACTCTCGCTCCTACAATGAGCAGTTCTTC.

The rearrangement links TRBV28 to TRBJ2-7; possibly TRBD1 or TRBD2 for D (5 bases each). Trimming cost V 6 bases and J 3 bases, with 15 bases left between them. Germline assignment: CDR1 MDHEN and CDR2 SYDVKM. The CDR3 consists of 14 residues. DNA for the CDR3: TGTGCCAGCAGATCGATCCGGGACGGCTACGAGCAGTACTTC. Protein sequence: CASRSIRDGYEQYF.

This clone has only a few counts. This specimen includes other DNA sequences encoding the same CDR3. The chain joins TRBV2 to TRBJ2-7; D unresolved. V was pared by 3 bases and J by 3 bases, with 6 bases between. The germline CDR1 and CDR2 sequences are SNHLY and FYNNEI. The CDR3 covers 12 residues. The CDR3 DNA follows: TGTGCCAGCAGTGACGGTGTCTACGAGCAGTACTTC. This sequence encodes CASSDGVYEQYF.

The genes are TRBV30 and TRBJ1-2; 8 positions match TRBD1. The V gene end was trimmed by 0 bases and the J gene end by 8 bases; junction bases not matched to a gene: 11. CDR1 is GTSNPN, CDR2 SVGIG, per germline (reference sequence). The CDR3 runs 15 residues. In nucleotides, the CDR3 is TGTGCCTGGAGTGTAGACAGGGGCGCCGCCGTGGGCTACACCTTC. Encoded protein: CAWSVDRGAAVGYTF.

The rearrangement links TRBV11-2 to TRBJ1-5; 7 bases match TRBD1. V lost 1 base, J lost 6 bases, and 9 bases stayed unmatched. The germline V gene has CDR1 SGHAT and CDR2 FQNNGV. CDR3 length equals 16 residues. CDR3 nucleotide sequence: TGTGCCAGCAGCTTAGGTCCAGGGGGGGGCGGTCAGCCCCAGCATTTT. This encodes CASSLGPGGGGQPQHF.